The 18 T cell receptor beta chains presented below share a single source sample, sequenced in a study of T cells in Graves' hyperthyroidism and ophthalmopathy (dated by TCRdb to between 2017 and 2020). Libraries were prepared through multiplex PCR. Sequencing used an Illumina HiSeq 2000. The TCR beta CDR3 regions were amplified from RNA transcripts. The first round of RT-PCR for the TCR CDR3 was performed with the HTBI primer set and the Qiagen OneStep RT-PCR kit. Through fastp at Q25 and MiXCR, TCRdb rebuilt clones from the public reads, retaining in-frame beta chains. Each record represents a unique CDR3 protein, reported with the most common genes and DNA among its rows. In this sample the table shows 450,000 to 650,000 distinct CDR3 sequences, more than 20% of which occur a single time. Approximately 25% of the sample rests with the top ten. Sequencing was performed on blood. These receptors all come from a man between 18 and 29 years old with Graves' hyperthyroidism.

This sequence joins TRBV11-2 and TRBJ2-2; a possible D gene is TRBD1 (7 bases). The CDR3 runs 14 residues. V was clipped by 4 bases and J by 6 bases, with 12 bases between them. Germline values: CDR1 SGHAT, CDR2 FQNNGV. Here the CDR3 DNA reads TGTGCCAGCAGCTCGCAGGGGGGTCCCGGGGAGCTGTTTTTT. It yields the protein CASSSQGGPGELFF. The full variable domain, with the rest looked up from reference TRBV11-2 and TRBJ2-2, is EAGVAQSPRYKIIEKRQSVAFWCNPISGHATLYWYQQILGQGPKLLIQFQNNGVVDDSQLPKDRFSAERLKGVDSTLKIQPAKLEDSAVYLCASSSQGGPGELFFGEGSRLTVL.

This clonotype was recorded many times. This chain uses TRBV28 with TRBJ2-7; D possibly corresponds to TRBD2 (6 bases). Germline CDR1 MDHEN, CDR2 SYDVKM. The CDR3 is made up of 14 amino acids. V was shortened by 2 bases and J by 5 bases, with 13 bases between the two germline ends. The CDR3 loop reads CASSLGTRGHEQYF. The CDR3 DNA sequence: TGTGCCAGCAGTTTAGGGACGCGGGGCCACGAGCAGTACTTC.

This clonotype was seen many times. V usage is TRBV6-1 and J usage is TRBJ1-2; no clear D gene. The germline gives CDR1 MNHNS, CDR2 SASEGT. This CDR3 has 14 residues. Trimming removed 4 bases from V and 1 base from J, with 10 bases in between. This chain's CDR3 is CASSGARGNYGYTF. The CDR3 bases are TGTGCCAGCAGTGGCGCGCGGGGTAACTATGGCTACACCTTC.

Ten or more counts support this clonotype. V is TRBV19 and J is TRBJ1-2; D not certain. The CDR3 is made up of 14 amino acids. V dropped 4 bases and J dropped 4 bases, with 13 bases sitting between them. CDR1 is LNHDA and CDR2 is SQIVND in the germline V gene (reference sequence). The chain's CDR3 is CASSTSRVGYGYTF. CDR3 sequence (DNA): TGTGCCAGTAGTACCAGTCGCGTTGGCTATGGCTACACCTTC.

For this clonotype: A much larger clone is a single base away; this may be a read error. V is TRBV27 and J is TRBJ1-2; weak D call: TRBD1 (6 bases). Trimming took 8 bases from V and 6 from J, leaving 19 bases between them. The germline V gene has CDR1 MNHEY and CDR2 SMNVEV (reference sequence). The CDR3 has 14 amino acids. Written as DNA, the CDR3 is TGTGCCAGCTACCGCCGCGGGGGGGCAGATGGCTACACCTTC. Its translation: CASYRRGGADGYTF.

This clonotype occurred many times. The V call is TRBV6-5, the J call TRBJ2-2; D is unclear. Germline loops: CDR1 MNHEY, CDR2 SVGAGI. V was pared by 5 bases and J by 5 bases, with 12 bases between. This CDR3 has 14 residues. The CDR3 DNA sequence: TGTGCCAGCAGTCTCCACCCTCGTACCGGGGAGCTGTTTTTT. It encodes CASSLHPRTGELFF.

This clonotype occurred many times. The CDR3 spells CSARGSSGGGYEQYF. CDR3 nucleotides: TGCAGTGCTAGAGGTTCCAGCGGGGGGGGCTACGAGCAGTACTTC. The V call is TRBV20-1, the J call TRBJ2-7, with 10 nucleotides matching TRBD2. This CDR3 spans 15 amino acids. Germline CDR1 reads DFQATT; CDR2 reads SNEGSKA (reference sequence). J lost 3 bases, V lost 1 base, and 6 bases had no gene match.

There are many counts of this clonotype. The chain employs TRBV6-5 and TRBJ1-1; D possibly corresponds to TRBD1 (6 bases). V lost 2 bases to trimming and J lost 1 base, with 8 bases between them. This CDR3 comprises 14 residues. The germline V gene encodes CDR1 MNHEY and CDR2 SVGAGI. In nucleotides, the CDR3 is TGTGCCAGCAGTTACAGGACAGAGAACACTGAAGCTTTCTTT. Its protein product is CASSYRTENTEAFF.

This clonotype was recorded at least ten times. The chain combines TRBV6-2 or TRBV6-3 with TRBJ2-7; TRBD2 matches at 7 bases. Trimming at V came to 5 bases and at J to 0 bases, leaving 4 bases not matched to a gene. This CDR3 has 14 residues. Germline CDR1 MNHEY, CDR2 SVGEGT. The CDR3 DNA reads TGTGCCAGCAGTCGGACTAGGCTCTCCTACGAGCAGTACTTC. Translation gives CASSRTRLSYEQYF.

V usage is TRBV6-2 or TRBV6-3 and J usage is TRBJ2-7; 7 positions match TRBD2. Germline V lookup: CDR1 MNHEY, CDR2 SVGEGT. V was pared by 6 bases and J by 2 bases, with 10 bases of the junction left unmatched. This CDR3 has 15 amino acids. CDR3 nucleotide sequence: TGTGCCAGCAGAGCGGGGACTTCCGGCGCCTACGAGCAGTACTTC. Its translation is CASRAGTSGAYEQYF.

There are many counts of this clonotype. The chain recombines TRBV25-1 with TRBJ1-1, with TRBD1 as a possible D gene (5 bases). This CDR3 comprises 13 residues. Trimming pared 5 bases from V and 3 bases from J, leaving 10 bases between. The germline CDR1 and CDR2 sequences are MGHDK and SYGVNS. CDR3 loop: CASSPGRYTEAFF. The CDR3 DNA follows: TGTGCCAGCAGTCCGGGACGGTACACTGAAGCTTTCTTT.

This clonotype was detected ten times or more. This chain connects TRBV14 to TRBJ1-1, with 9 bases aligning to TRBD1. This CDR3 has 15 residues. Trimming removed 4 bases from V and 4 bases from J; junction bases left unmatched: 7. Germline V CDR1 and CDR2: SGHDN, FVKESK. CDR3 amino acids: CASSRRTGAGTEAFF. CDR3 sequence (DNA): TGTGCCAGCAGCCGTCGGACAGGGGCGGGCACTGAAGCTTTCTTT.

This clonotype occurred many times. The V call is TRBV20-1, the J call TRBJ1-2; possible D gene TRBD1, 5 bases. Per the germline V gene, CDR1 is DFQATT and CDR2 is SNEGSKA (reference sequence). The CDR3 spans 16 residues. V lost 6 bases, J lost 1 base, and 21 bases lay in between. CDR3: CSAEADWQGYNYGYTF. The CDR3 DNA is TGCAGTGCCGAAGCCGATTGGCAGGGTTATAACTATGGCTACACCTTC.

This clonotype was recorded many times. This chain joins TRBV24-1 and TRBJ2-5; maybe TRBD1 (6 bases). CDR3 length: 14 amino acids. V was shortened by 7 bases and J by 2 bases, with 13 bases between the two germline ends. Germline CDR1 and CDR2: KGHDR and SFDVKD. The CDR3 region has the DNA TGTGCCACCAGGCAACTGACAGGTCAAGAGACCCAGTACTTC. As protein: CATRQLTGQETQYF.

This clonotype was found many times. J is TRBJ2-5 and V is TRBV27; tentative D call: TRBD1 (7 bases). Between the trimmed V and J ends, which lost 0 bases and 4 bases, there was a span of 15 bases. The CDR3 runs to 16 residues. The germline CDR1 and CDR2 sequences are MNHEY and SMNVEV (reference sequence). The DNA for the CDR3 is TGTGCCAGCAGTTTATCGGCGGGACAGACGGGAGAGACCCAGTACTTC. Its translation is CASSLSAGQTGETQYF.

This clonotype came up a few times. This sequence joins TRBV28 and TRBJ2-7; D gene unclear. Trimming stripped 3 bases from V and 6 bases from J, with 12 bases between. Germline values: CDR1 MDHEN, CDR2 SYDVKM. This CDR3 comprises 13 residues. The CDR3 DNA is TGTGCCAGCAGTTTGGCAGGTCTGGTCGAGCAGTACTTC. Translation: CASSLAGLVEQYF.

The chain couples TRBV11-2 to TRBJ2-2; the D gene is possibly TRBD1 (5 bases). This CDR3 is 16 amino acids long. V lost 1 base and J 5 bases, leaving 14 bases between the germline ends. In germline, CDR1 is SGHAT, CDR2 FQNNGV. CDR3 amino acids: CASSLVRGPGTGELFF. DNA for the CDR3: TGTGCCAGCAGCTTAGTAAGGGGCCCGGGTACCGGGGAGCTGTTTTTT.

This clonotype came up many times. The chain carries TRBV6-1 and TRBJ2-7; maybe TRBD1 (6 bases). The length of the CDR3 is 13 residues. The V end was cut by 5 bases, the J end by 7 bases, with 15 bases between. CDR1 and CDR2 from the germline V gene are MNHNS and SASEGT. CDR3 nucleotides: TGTGCCAGCAGTAGGGGGACGCGTTGGGAGCAGTACTTC. This translates into CASSRGTRWEQYF.